This T cell receptor beta chain derives from a study of Ad26.COV2.S vaccination and SARS-CoV-2 variants. TCRdb keeps only in-frame clones here, not all; method: immunoSEQ multiplex PCR. The profile shows approximately 300,000 clones, 70% to 90% of them singletons. Per the germline V gene, CDR1 is SGHRS and CDR2 is YFSETQ. This CDR3 region has 13 residues. The ends lost 7 bases at V and 2 bases at J; junction bases unmatched: 6. As for treatment: roughly 20 received Ad26.COV2.S at low or high dose, single or two shots; several received placebo; per-sample allocation not given. Sample collection was performed on day 63 after the first vaccine or placebo injection. Comments on this clone: Its target is unknown.

Overall study results and limits: Spike-specific TCR breadth was greater after Ad26.COV2.S than placebo.

This TCR derives from a person aged 18-65 years who received the Ad26.COV2.S COVID-19 vaccine or a placebo. Sequenced here: peripheral blood, sampled in a trial of Ad26.COV2.S vaccine versus placebo. This chain links TRBV5-1 with TRBJ2-7; 7 positions match TRBD1. The CDR3 DNA is TGCGCCAGCGGCCAGGGGGTCGCCTACGAGCAGTACTTC. It translates to CASGQGVAYEQYF.